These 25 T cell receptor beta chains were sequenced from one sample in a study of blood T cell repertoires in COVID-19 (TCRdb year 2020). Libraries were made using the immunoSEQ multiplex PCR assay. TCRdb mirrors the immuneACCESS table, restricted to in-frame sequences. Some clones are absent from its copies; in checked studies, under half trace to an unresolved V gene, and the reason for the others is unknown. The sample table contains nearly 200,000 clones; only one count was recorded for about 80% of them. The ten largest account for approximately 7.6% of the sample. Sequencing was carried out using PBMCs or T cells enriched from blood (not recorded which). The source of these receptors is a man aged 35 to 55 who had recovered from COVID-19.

The CDR3 coding sequence is TGTGCCAGCAGCTTAGCGACGGGGGTCTTCTACGAGCAGTACTTC. It translates to CASSLATGVFYEQYF. The chain joins TRBV7-2 to TRBJ2-7, with a weak D call TRBD2 (6 bases). With 0 bases removed from V and 3 bases from J, the gap between germline ends came to 12 bases. The CDR3 is 15 amino acids. The germline V gene encodes CDR1 SGHTA and CDR2 FQGNSA.

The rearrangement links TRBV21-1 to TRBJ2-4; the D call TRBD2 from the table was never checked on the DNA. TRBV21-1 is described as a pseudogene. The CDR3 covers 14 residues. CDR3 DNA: TGTGCCAGCAGCACTCCACGGGCCAAAAACATTCAGTACTTC. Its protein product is CASSTPRAKNIQYF.

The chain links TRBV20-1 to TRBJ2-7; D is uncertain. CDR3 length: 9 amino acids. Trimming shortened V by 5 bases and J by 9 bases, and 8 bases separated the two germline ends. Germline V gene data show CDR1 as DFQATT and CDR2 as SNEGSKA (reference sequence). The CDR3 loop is CSASPGQYF. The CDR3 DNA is TGCAGTGCTTCCCCCGGGCAGTACTTC.

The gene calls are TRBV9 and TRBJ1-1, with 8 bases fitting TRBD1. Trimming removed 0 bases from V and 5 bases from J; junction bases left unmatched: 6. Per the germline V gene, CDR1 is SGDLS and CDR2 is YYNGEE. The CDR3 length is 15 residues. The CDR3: CASSVVDRGHTEAFF. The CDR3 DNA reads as TGTGCCAGCAGCGTAGTCGACAGGGGCCATACTGAAGCTTTCTTT.

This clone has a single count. This chain's CDR3 is CASSYSGDRAYPEAFF. CDR3 sequence (DNA): TGTGCCAGCAGTTACTCGGGGGACAGGGCTTACCCTGAAGCTTTCTTT. The chain is built from TRBV6-5 and TRBJ1-1, with 9 bases aligning to TRBD1. Trimming took 0 bases from V and 6 from J; bases not matched to a gene: 8. Germline CDR1 and CDR2: MNHEY and SVGAGI. CDR3 length: 16 residues.

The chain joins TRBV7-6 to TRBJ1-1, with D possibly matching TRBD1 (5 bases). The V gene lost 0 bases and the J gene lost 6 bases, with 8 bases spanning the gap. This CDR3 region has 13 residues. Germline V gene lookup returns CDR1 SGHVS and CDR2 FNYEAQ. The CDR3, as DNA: TGTGCCAGCAGCTTAGCCTGGGGGGCTGAAGCTTTCTTT. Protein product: CASSLAWGAEAFF.

The CDR3 loop reads CASSPRTGNQPQHF. For the CDR3, the DNA is TGTGCCAGCTCACCAAGGACGGGAAATCAGCCCCAGCATTTT. The chain uses TRBV18 and TRBJ1-5; D unclear. The length of the CDR3 is 14 residues. Germline assignment: CDR1 KGHSH and CDR2 LQKENI. Trimming took off 2 bases at V and 4 bases at J, with 9 bases between the two ends.

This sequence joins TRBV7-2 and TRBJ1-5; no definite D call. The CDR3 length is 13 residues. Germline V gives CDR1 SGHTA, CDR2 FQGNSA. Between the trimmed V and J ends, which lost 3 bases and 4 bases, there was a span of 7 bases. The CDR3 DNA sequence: TGTGCCAGCAGCTTTGCAGTTAATCAGCCCCAGCATTTT. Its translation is CASSFAVNQPQHF.

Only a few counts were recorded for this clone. In DNA form, the CDR3 reads TGCGCCAGCAGCCCGGGACAGGGGAATGGCTACACCTTC. Translating it yields CASSPGQGNGYTF. The chain is built from TRBV5-1 and TRBJ1-2, with TRBD1 identical over 10 bases. V lost 4 bases, J lost 6 bases, and 3 bases stayed unmatched. The germline V gene encodes CDR1 SGHRS and CDR2 YFSETQ. The CDR3 is 13 residues long.

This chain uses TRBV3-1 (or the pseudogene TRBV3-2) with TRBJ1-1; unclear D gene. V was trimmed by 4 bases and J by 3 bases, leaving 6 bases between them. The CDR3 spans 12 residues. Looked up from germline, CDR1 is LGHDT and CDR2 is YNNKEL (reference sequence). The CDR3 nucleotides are TGTGCCAGCAGCCTCCCTTACACTGAAGCTTTCTTT. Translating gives CASSLPYTEAFF.

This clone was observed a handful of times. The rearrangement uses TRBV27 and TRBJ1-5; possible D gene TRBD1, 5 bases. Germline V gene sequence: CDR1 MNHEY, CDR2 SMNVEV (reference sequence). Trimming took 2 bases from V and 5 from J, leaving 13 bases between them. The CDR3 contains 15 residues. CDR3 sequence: CASSLGWGSDQPQHF. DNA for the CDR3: TGTGCCAGCAGTTTAGGGTGGGGCTCAGATCAGCCCCAGCATTTT.

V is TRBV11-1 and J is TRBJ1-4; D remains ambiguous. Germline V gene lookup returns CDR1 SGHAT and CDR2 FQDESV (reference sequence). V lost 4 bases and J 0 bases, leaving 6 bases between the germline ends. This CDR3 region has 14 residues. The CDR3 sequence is CASSSTTTNEKLFF. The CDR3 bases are TGTGCCAGCAGCTCGACTACAACTAATGAAAAACTGTTTTTT.

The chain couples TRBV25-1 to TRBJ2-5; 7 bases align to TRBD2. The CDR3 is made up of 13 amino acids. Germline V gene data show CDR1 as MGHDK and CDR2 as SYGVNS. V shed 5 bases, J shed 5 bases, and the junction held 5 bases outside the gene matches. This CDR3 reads CASSRRSGETQYF. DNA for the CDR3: TGTGCCAGCAGTAGGCGTAGCGGGGAGACCCAGTACTTC.

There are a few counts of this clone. The CDR3, as DNA: TGTGCCAGTACCGGGACAGTCCAACTCATAACCTCTGGAAACACCATATATTTT. It codes for CASTGTVQLITSGNTIYF. The chain combines TRBV6-4 with TRBJ1-3; 7 nucleotides match TRBD1. The CDR3 is made up of 18 amino acids. Germline loops: CDR1 MRHNA, CDR2 SNTAGT. V lost 9 bases, J lost 0 bases, and 17 bases stayed unmatched.

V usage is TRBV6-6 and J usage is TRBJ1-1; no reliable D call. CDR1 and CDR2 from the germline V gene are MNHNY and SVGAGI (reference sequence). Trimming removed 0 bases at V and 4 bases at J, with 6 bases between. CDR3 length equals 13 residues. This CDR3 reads CASSYSAGTEAFF. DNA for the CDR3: TGTGCCAGCAGTTACTCGGCGGGCACTGAAGCTTTCTTT.

The CDR3 region is CASSLKVTGGAGNTIYF. As DNA, the CDR3 is TGTGCCAGCAGCTTGAAAGTGACAGGGGGCGCTGGAAACACCATATATTTT. The gene calls are TRBV5-5 and TRBJ1-3, with 10 nucleotides matching TRBD1. CDR3 length equals 17 residues. Trimming took 1 base from V and 2 from J; bases not matched to a gene: 6. The V gene's germline CDR1 is SGHKS and CDR2 YYEKEE (reference sequence). Drawing the rest from reference TRBV5-5 and TRBJ1-3, the complete variable domain is DAGVTQSPTHLIKTRGQQVTLRCSPISGHKSVSWYQQVLGQGPQFIFQYYEKEERGRGNFPDRFSARQFPNYSSELNVNALLLGDSALYLCASSLKVTGGAGNTIYFGEGSWLTVV.

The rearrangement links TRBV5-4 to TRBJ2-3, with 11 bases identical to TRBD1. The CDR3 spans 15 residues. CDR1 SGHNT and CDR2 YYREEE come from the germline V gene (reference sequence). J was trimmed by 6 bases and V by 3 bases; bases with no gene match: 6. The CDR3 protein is CASSWGTGGLDTQYF. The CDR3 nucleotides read TGTGCCAGCAGCTGGGGGACAGGGGGTTTGGATACGCAGTATTTT.

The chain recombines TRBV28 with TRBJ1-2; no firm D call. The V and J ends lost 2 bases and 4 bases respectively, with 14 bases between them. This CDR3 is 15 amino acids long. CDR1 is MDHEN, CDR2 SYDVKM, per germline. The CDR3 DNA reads TGTGCCAGCAGTTTACAAATTCGGGGTGGCTATGGCTACACCTTC. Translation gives CASSLQIRGGYGYTF.

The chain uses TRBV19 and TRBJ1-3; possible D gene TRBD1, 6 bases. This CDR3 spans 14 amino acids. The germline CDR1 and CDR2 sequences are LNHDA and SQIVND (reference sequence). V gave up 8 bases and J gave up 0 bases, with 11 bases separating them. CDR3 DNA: TGTGCCAGTGGGGGCCTCTCCTCTGGAAACACCATATATTTT. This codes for CASGGLSSGNTIYF.

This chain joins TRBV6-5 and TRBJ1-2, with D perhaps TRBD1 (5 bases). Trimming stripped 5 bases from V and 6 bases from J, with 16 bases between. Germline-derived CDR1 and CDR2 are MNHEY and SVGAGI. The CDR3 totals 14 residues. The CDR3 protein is CASSTHPGDDGYTF. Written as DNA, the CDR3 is TGTGCCAGCAGTACCCACCCGGGGGACGATGGCTACACCTTC.

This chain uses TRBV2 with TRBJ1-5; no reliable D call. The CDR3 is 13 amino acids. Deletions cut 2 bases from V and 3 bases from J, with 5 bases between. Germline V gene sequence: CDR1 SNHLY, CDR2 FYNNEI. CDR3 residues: CASSEPFNQPQHF. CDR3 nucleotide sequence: TGTGCCAGCAGTGAACCCTTCAATCAGCCCCAGCATTTT.

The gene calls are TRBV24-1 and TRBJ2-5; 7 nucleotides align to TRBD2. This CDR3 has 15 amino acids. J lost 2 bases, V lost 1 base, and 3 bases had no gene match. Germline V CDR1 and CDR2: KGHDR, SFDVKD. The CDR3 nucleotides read TGTGCCACCAGTGATTTAGGAGCGGGGCAAGAGACCCAGTACTTC. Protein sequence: CATSDLGAGQETQYF.

CDR3 coding DNA: TGTGCCAGAAGCTTGATTAACAGGGTCAATCAGCCCCAGCATTTT. Translation: CARSLINRVNQPQHF. This chain uses TRBV5-3 with TRBJ1-5; D may be TRBD1 (6 bases). TRBV5-3 is identified as an open reading frame with a role that is uncertain. With 1 base removed from V and 3 bases from J, the gap between germline ends came to 11 bases. The CDR3 is 15 residues long.

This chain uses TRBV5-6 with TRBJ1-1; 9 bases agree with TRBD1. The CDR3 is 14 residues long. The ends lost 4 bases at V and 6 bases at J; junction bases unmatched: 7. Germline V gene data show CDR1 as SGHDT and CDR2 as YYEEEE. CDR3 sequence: CASSQTGGSPEAFF. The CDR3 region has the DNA TGTGCCAGCAGCCAGACAGGGGGTAGTCCTGAAGCTTTCTTT.

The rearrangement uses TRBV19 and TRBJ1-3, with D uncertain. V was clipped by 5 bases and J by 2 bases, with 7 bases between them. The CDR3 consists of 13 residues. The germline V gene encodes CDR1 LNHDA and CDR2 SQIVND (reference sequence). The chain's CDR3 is CASSSSAGNTIYF. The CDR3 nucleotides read TGTGCCAGTAGTTCCTCAGCTGGAAACACCATATATTTT.